The T cell receptor beta chain described here comes from a study of spatial heterogeneity in lung cancer. In the study overall: Compared with alpha-chain sequences, beta-chain sequences were consistently detected in greater numbers. Findings and caveats of the study: Circulating ubiquitous expanded tumor TCRs were observed more frequently at resection than at follow-up.

The study tagged each TCR cDNA molecule with a unique molecular identifier. One entry per CDR3 protein, called by TCRdb with MiXCR from the 5' RACE reads. The sample has about 61,000 distinct CDR3 sequences, roughly 6.4% seen once. Time point denoted: sample taken at primary tumor resection. The input material, whole RNA from tumor, nontumor lung or frozen PBMC, was sequenced unsorted. This clonotype was seen more than once but under ten times. Antigen unknown. Germline V gene lookup returns CDR1 DFQATT and CDR2 SNEGSKA (reference sequence). This CDR3 is 12 amino acids long. V lost 8 bases, J lost 4 bases, and 15 bases lay in between.

The material sequenced was PBMCs, taken at surgery. This clonotype was sampled from a female donor with early-stage non-small cell lung cancer. The chain joins TRBV20-1 to TRBJ2-7; D might be TRBD1 or TRBD2, each matching 5 bases. The CDR3 reads CSPYNGGYEQYF. DNA of the CDR3: TGCAGTCCTTATAATGGGGGATACGAGCAGTACTTC.